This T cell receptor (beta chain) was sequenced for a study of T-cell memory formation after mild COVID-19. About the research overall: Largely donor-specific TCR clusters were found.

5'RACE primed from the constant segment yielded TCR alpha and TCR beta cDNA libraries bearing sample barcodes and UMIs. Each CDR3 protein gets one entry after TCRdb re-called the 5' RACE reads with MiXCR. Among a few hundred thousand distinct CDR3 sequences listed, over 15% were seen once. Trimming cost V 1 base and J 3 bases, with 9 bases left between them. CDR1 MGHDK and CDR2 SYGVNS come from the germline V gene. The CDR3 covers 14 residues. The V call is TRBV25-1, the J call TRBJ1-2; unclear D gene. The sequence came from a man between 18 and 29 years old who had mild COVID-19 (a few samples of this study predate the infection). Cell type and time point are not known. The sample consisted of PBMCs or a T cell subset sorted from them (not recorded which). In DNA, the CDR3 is TGTGCCAGCAGTGAATTCGGCCGAGACTATGGCTACACCTTC. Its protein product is CASSEFGRDYGYTF.